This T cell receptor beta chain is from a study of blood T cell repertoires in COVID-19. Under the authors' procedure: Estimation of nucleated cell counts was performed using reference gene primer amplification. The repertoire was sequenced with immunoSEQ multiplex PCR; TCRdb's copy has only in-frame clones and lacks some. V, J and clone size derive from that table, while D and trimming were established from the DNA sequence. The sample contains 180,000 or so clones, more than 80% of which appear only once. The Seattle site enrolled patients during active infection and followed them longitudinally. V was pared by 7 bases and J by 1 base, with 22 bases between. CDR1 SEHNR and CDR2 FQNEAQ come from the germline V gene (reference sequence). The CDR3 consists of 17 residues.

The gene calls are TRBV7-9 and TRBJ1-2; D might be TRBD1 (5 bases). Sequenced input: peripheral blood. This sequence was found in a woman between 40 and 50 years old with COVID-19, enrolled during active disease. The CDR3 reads CASTIVGSGQFNYGYTF. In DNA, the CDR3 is TGTGCCAGCACCATCGTTGGCAGTGGACAATTTAACTATGGCTACACCTTC.